This TCR beta chain was sequenced for a study of blood T cell repertoires in COVID-19. On the study more broadly: Italy, Spain and the United States were the sources of the convalescent and acute COVID-19 samples. T cells, B-cell-depleted T cells, or PBMCs provided the cDNA or gDNA that served as material.

Authors' analysis steps: Counts of nucleated cells, estimated from reference gene primer amplification, were obtained. Measured with immunoSEQ multiplex PCR; TCRdb has only the in-frame clones, and not every one. The V and J calls and clone size were taken over from that table, and D and trimming were inferred from the DNA. The table records some 180,000 clones, approximately 87% of them present only once. The germline V gene encodes CDR1 LGHNA and CDR2 YSLEER. Deletions cut 5 bases from V and 2 bases from J, with 11 bases between. The CDR3 is 14 residues long. The chain joins TRBV4-3 to TRBJ2-3; possible D gene TRBD2, 6 bases. Specimen: peripheral blood. This clonotype was obtained from a man between 70 and 80 years old with active or convalescent COVID-19. This CDR3 reads CASSLSGLTDTQYF. The CDR3 DNA is TGCGCCAGCAGCTTAAGCGGGCTCACAGATACGCAGTATTTT.